This TCR beta chain was found in a study of blood T cell repertoires in COVID-19. The CDR3 covers 13 residues. J was trimmed by 9 bases and V by 6 bases; bases with no gene match: 5. Germline V CDR1 and CDR2: SGHTA, FQGNSA. Repertoires were generated with immunoSEQ multiplex PCR, while TCRdb's copy carries only in-frame clones and drops some. The sample has fewer than 200,000 clones, roughly 85% seen once. V and J are TRBV7-2 and TRBJ1-6; 7 bases map to TRBD1. The clonotype comes from a human donor with acute or convalescent COVID-19. The donor label of this sample is uncertain. What was sequenced was peripheral blood. In DNA, the CDR3 is TGTGCCAGCAGGCCCGACAGGGTTTCACCCCTCCACTTT. Protein: CASRPDRVSPLHF.